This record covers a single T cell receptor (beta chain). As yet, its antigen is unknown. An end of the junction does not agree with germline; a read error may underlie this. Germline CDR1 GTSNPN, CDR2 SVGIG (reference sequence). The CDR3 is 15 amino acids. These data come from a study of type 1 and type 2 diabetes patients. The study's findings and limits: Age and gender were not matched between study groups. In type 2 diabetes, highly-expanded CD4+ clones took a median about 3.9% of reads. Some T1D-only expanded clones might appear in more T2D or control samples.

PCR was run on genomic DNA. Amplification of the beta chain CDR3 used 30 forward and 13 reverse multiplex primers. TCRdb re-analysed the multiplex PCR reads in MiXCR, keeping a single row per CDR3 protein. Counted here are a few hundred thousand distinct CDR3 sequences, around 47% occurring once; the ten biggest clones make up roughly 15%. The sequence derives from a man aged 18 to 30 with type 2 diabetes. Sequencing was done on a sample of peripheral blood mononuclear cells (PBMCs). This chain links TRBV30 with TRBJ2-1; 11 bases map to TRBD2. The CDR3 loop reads CAWSPGLAVYNKQFF. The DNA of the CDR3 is TGTGCCTGGAGTCCGGGACTAGCGGTATACAATAAGCAGTTCTTC.